The sequence of this TCR beta chain was determined in a study of shared clonotypes between healthy human individuals. Study-wide results and limits: Only blood underwent sampling, and tissue repertoires likely differ.

Trimming took 2 bases from V and 10 from J, leaving 9 bases between them. The CDR3 spans 11 residues. CDR1 and CDR2 from the germline V gene are SGHKS and YYEKEE (reference sequence). About this clone itself: The antigen is undetermined.

Each subset's genomic DNA was split evenly across several immunoSEQ plates. Using immunoSEQ multiplex PCR, the repertoire was profiled, and TCRdb retains in-frame clones only, with some absent. The repertoire includes over 1.4 million clones, over 95% of them detected once, and roughly 1.1% sits in the top ten. The sequenced material came from naive CD4+ T cells sorted from blood. Subset in this sample: CD45RA+ positively selected. The sequence came from a man in his thirties or forties in good health. The chain employs TRBV5-5 and TRBJ1-2; D unclear. The CDR3 sequence is CASSLTGDYTF. The CDR3 region has the DNA TGTGCCAGCAGCTTAACTGGGGACTACACCTTC.